A selection of T cell receptor beta chains follows, all from one sample in a study of T cell responses to AZD1222 COVID-19 vaccine. The table came from immunoSEQ multiplex PCR; TCRdb's copy has only in-frame clones and leaves some out. The sample records about 150,000 clones, roughly 92% being singletons. Sequenced material: peripheral blood, taken on day 0 of AZD1222 vaccination. These receptors came from an adult in good health. CDR3s include the opening cysteine and the closing phenylalanine or tryptophan. The D gene is left open where the match is weak. The size of a clone is reported for some rows only, either as once, few or many, or as a class for expanded clones.

>TRBV10-2|NA|TRBJ2-2|TRBD2
CASRVGGTNTGELFF
TGCGCCAGCAGGGTGGGAGGGACGAACACCGGGGAGCTGTTTTTT
>TRBV25-1|NA|TRBJ1-3|NA
CASTPSSSGNTIYF
TGTGCCAGCACCCCATCGAGCTCTGGAAACACCATATATTTT
>TRBV19|NA|TRBJ2-2|NA
CASSMLISGELFF
TGTGCCAGTAGTATGTTAATTAGCGGGGAGCTGTTTTTT
>TRBV6-5|NA|TRBJ1-5|NA
CASSYSSPGRGQPQHF
TGTGCCAGCAGTTACTCGTCCCCCGGGAGAGGTCAGCCCCAGCATTTT
>TRBV5-6|once|TRBJ2-5|NA
CASSFRLPERAHETQYF
TGTGCCAGCAGCTTTCGTCTTCCGGAAAGGGCCCACGAGACCCAGTACTTC
>TRBV30|NA|TRBJ1-4|NA
CAWSRTEKLFF
TGTGCCTGGAGCCGGACAGAAAAACTGTTTTTT
>TRBV7-8|NA|TRBJ1-3|TRBD1
CASSTLQGARIGNTIYF
TGTGCCAGCAGCACCCTTCAGGGGGCTCGGATTGGGAACACCATATATTTT
>TRBV10-3|NA|TRBJ1-3|NA
CAISESFGEAGNTIYF
TGTGCCATCAGTGAGTCATTTGGGGAAGCTGGAAACACCATATATTTT
>TRBV7-7|NA|TRBJ2-2|TRBD2
CASSTRTSGGPGELFF
TGTGCCAGCAGCACCCGGACTAGCGGGGGGCCCGGGGAGCTGTTTTTT
>TRBV6-1|NA|TRBJ2-1|TRBD2
CASSDRTGSGRTHNEQFF
TGTGCCAGCAGTGATAGGACGGGTAGCGGGAGGACCCACAATGAGCAGTTCTTC
>TRBV2|once|TRBJ1-2|TRBD1
CARGGAGYGYTF
TGTGCCAGAGGGGGCGCGGGCTATGGCTACACCTTC
>TRBV12-3/TRBV12-4|NA|TRBJ2-3|NA
CASSLLGDTQYF
TGTGCCAGCAGTTTATTGGGGGATACGCAGTATTTT
>TRBV6-5|NA|TRBJ1-2|NA
CASSYSLVSGNYGYTF
TGTGCCAGCAGTTACTCTTTGGTGTCTGGGAACTATGGCTACACCTTC
>TRBV5-4|NA|TRBJ2-1|NA
CASSLGGGQIVWNEQFF
TGTGCCAGCAGCTTGGGGGGGGGACAGATCGTTTGGAATGAGCAGTTCTTC
>TRBV5-6|few|TRBJ2-3|TRBD2
CASSFPSGSRTDTQYF
TGTGCCAGCAGCTTTCCTAGCGGGAGTAGGACAGATACGCAGTATTTT
>TRBV4-3|NA|TRBJ1-1|TRBD1
CASSQARDRGKAFF
TGCGCCAGCAGCCAAGCTAGGGACAGGGGGAAGGCTTTCTTT
>TRBV27|NA|TRBJ2-7|TRBD1
CASGQGIMYEQYF
TGTGCCAGTGGACAGGGCATAATGTACGAGCAGTACTTC